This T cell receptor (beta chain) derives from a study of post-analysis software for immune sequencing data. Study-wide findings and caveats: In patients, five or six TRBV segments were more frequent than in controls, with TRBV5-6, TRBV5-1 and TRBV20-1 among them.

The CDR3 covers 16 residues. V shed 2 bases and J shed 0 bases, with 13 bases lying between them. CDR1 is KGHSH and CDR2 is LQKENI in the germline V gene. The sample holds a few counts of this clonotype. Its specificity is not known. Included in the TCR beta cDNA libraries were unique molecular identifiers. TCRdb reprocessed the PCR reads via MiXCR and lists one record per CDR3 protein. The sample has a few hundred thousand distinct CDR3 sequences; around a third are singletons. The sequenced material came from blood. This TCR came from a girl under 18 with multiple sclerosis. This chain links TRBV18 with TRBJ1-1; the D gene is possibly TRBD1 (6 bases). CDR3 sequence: CASSPFDRTLNTEAFF. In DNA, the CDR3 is TGTGCCAGCTCACCATTCGACAGGACCCTGAACACTGAAGCTTTCTTT.